This T cell receptor beta chain derives from a study of human T cells and chemical hapten exposure. Looking at the study overall: On roughly 2 cm by roughly 2 cm of upper inner arm skin, sensitization was performed with 2% DPC. The upper back received 0.01% DPC by patch testing, with results read at 6 days. Study findings and constraints: Unchanged with DPC sensitization were TCRs above 1 in 1000 frequency.

The germline V gene has CDR1 LNHDA and CDR2 SQIVND (reference sequence). CDR3 length equals 12 residues. The V gene lost 6 bases and the J gene lost 2 bases, with 7 bases spanning the gap. This sample's time point: patch test 2, 6 weeks after DPC sensitization. Documented treatment: therapeutic diphenylcyclopropenone sensitization with weekly scalp DPC. Under the authors' procedure: Per sample, the median was about 95,000 TCRs, with values from roughly 23,000 to 700,000. MiXCR was run by TCRdb on the RACE reads, yielding one entry per CDR3 protein. Here the V and J calls rest on TCRdb's processing, not on the authors' analysis. The table records 35,000 to 50,000 distinct CDR3 sequences, around 10% of them present only once. About this clonotype: Its antigen is not identified.

The receptor was isolated from a woman aged 40 to 50 with alopecia areata. Some clones in this sample may be carry-over from other donors' samples. The input for sequencing was whole blood, taken in connection with sensitization to the hapten diphenylcyclopropenone (DPC). The rearrangement uses TRBV19 and TRBJ1-2, with D uncertain. The CDR3 bases are TGTGCCAGTAGCCGCTACAACTATGGCTACACCTTC. Its translation is CASSRYNYGYTF.